The clone carrying this T cell receptor beta chain occurred a few times. Its antigen is unidentified. Read sequence stops 3 residues before the CDR3 end, and the germline J gene provides the missing end. CVID and control samples used equivalent genomic DNA input. Profiled with immunoSEQ multiplex PCR; TCRdb holds only in-frame clones, not every one. The sample shows some 50,000 clones, none of them appearing just once. The data belong to a study of T cell clonality in common variable immunodeficiency. General study results and limits: Fewer TCRbeta clones were shared among CVID subjects than controls.

Trimming removed 4 bases from V and 0 bases from J, with 12 bases in between. This CDR3 region has 15 residues. Germline lookup yields CDR1 MRHNA and CDR2 SNTAGT. The chain uses TRBV6-4 and TRBJ2-5; D is perhaps TRBD1 (5 bases). Sequenced material: peripheral blood mononuclear cells. The source is a person between 18 and 75 years old in good health. The sequenced part of the CDR3 DNA is TGTGCCAGCAGTGTTACAGGCGGATACCAAGAGACC. This encodes CASSVTGGYQET. The whole CDR3 protein reads CASSVTGGYQETQYF.